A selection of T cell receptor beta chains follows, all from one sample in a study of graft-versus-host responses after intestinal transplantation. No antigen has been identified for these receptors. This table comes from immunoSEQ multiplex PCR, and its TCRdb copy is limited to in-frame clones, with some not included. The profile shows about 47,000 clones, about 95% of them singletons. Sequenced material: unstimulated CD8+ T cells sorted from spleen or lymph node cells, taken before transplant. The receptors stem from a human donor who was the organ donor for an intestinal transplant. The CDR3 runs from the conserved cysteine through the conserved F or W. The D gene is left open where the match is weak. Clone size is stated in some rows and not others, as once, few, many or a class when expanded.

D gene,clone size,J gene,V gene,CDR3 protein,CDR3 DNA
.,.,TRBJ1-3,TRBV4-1,CASSQAPIANGNTIYF,TGCGCCAGCAGCCAAGCTCCAATAGCAAATGGAAACACCATATATTTT
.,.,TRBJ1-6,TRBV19,CASSLQGNSPLHF,TGTGCCAGTAGTCTACAGGGAAACTCACCCCTCCACTTT
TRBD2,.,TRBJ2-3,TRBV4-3,CASSQAGGPDTQYF,TGCGCCAGTAGCCAAGCGGGGGGGCCAGATACGCAGTATTTT
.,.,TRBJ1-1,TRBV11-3,CASSFKGNPRNTEAFF,TGTGCCAGCAGCTTCAAAGGAAACCCAAGGAACACTGAAGCTTTCTTT
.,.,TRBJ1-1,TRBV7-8,CASSLRGSMNTEAFF,TGTGCCAGCAGCTTACGGGGCTCCATGAACACTGAAGCTTTCTTT
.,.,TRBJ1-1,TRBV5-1,CASSWNEQFRRAEAFF,TGCGCCAGCAGCTGGAATGAACAGTTCCGAAGGGCTGAAGCTTTCTTT
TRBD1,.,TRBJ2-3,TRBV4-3,CASSPDRVSDTQYF,TGCGCCAGCAGCCCTGACAGGGTATCCGATACGCAGTATTTT
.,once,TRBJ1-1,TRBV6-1,CAIKEYTEAFF,TGTGCCATCAAAGAGTACACTGAAGCTTTCTTT
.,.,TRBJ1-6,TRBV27,CASSSIGPYNSPLHF,TGTGCCAGCAGTTCAATAGGGCCCTATAATTCACCCCTCCACTTT
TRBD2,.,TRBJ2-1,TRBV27,CASRHGLAGGYNEQFF,TGTGCCAGCAGACATGGACTAGCGGGGGGGTACAATGAGCAGTTCTTC
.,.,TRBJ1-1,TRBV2,CARGKGPYMNTEAFF,TGTGCCAGGGGGAAGGGGCCTTATATGAACACTGAAGCTTTCTTT
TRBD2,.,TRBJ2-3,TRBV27,CASSVTLAGGPDTQYF,TGTGCCAGCAGTGTCACACTAGCGGGGGGGCCTGATACGCAGTATTTT
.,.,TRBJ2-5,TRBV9,CASSVGGGQETQYF,TGTGCCAGCAGCGTGGGTGGGGGACAAGAGACCCAGTACTTC
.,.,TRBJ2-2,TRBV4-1,CASSQAPGLNTGELFF,TGCGCCAGCAGCCAAGCCCCGGGACTGAACACCGGGGAGCTGTTTTTT
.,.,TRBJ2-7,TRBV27,CASSTIGRESSYEQYF,TGTGCCAGCAGCACTATTGGACGGGAGAGCTCCTACGAGCAGTACTTC
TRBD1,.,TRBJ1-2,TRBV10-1,CASSVQGAVPGYTF,TGCGCCAGCAGCGTCCAGGGGGCCGTTCCTGGCTACACCTTC
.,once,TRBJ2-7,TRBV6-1,CASSYSGAYEQYF,TGTGCCAGCAGCTACAGTGGCGCCTACGAGCAGTACTTC
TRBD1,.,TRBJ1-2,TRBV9,CASSVDAGGVFGYTF,TGTGCCAGCAGCGTAGACGCAGGGGGCGTATTTGGCTACACCTTC
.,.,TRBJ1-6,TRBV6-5,CASSSGHPSNSPLHF,TGTGCCAGCAGTTCCGGACACCCATCTAATTCACCCCTCCACTTT
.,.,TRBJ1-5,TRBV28,CASSLWITEPQHF,TGTGCCAGCAGTTTATGGATCACCGAGCCCCAGCATTTT
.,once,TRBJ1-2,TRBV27,CASRGSHYGYTF,TGTGCCAGCAGGGGGTCTCACTATGGCTACACCTTC
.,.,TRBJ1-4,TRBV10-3,CAISEQRLGEKLFF,TGTGCCATCAGTGAACAGCGACTAGGGGAAAAACTGTTTTTT
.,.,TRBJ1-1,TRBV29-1,CSVATGTEAFF,TGCAGCGTCGCAACAGGGACTGAAGCTTTCTTT
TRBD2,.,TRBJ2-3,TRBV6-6,CASSSRLAGGTDTQYF,TGTGCCAGCAGTTCCAGACTAGCGGGGGGTACAGATACGCAGTATTTT
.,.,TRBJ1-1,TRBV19,CASSIDRETEAFF,TGTGCCAGTAGTATAGACAGGGAAACAGAAGCTTTCTTT
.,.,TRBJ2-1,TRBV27,CASSSGAGYNEQFF,TGTGCCAGCAGTTCGGGGGCGGGCTACAATGAGCAGTTCTTC
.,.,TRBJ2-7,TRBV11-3,CASSLGAYEQYF,TGTGCCAGCAGCTTAGGGGCCTACGAGCAGTACTTC
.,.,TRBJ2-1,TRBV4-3,CASSDTQSSYNEQFF,TGCGCCAGCAGCGACACGCAAAGCTCCTACAATGAGCAGTTCTTC
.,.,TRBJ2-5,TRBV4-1,CASSHYQQETQYF,TGCGCCAGCAGCCACTATCAACAAGAGACCCAGTACTTC
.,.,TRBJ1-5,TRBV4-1,CASSQEQVLGQPQHF,TGCGCCAGCAGCCAGGAACAGGTATTGGGTCAGCCCCAGCATTTT
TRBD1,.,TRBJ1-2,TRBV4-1,CASSHMGQGTTGYGYTF,TGCGCCAGCAGCCACATGGGACAGGGGACTACTGGGTATGGCTACACCTTC
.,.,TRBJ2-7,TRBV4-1,CASSQGPRTYEQYF,TGCGCCAGCAGCCAAGGGCCGAGAACCTACGAGCAGTACTTC
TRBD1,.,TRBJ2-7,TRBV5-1,CASRVTGTGAYEQYF,TGCGCCAGCAGGGTTACAGGGACAGGGGCCTACGAGCAGTACTTC
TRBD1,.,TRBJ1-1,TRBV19,CASSANVQGVAEAFF,TGTGCCAGTAGTGCCAACGTGCAGGGGGTCGCTGAAGCTTTCTTT
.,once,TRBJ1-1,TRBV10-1,CASSRLSVNTEAFF,TGCGCCAGCTCGAGACTCTCTGTGAACACTGAAGCTTTCTTT
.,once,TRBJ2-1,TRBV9,CASSVVSSSNYNEQFF,TGTGCCAGCAGCGTAGTTTCGTCCAGCAACTACAATGAGCAGTTCTTC
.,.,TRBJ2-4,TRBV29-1,CSVESRAPSDQYKNIQYF,TGCAGCGTTGAGTCCCGGGCCCCCTCAGACCAGTACAAAAACATTCAGTACTTC
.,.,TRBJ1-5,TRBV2,CASSERGGQPQHF,TGTGCCAGCAGTGAAAGGGGCGGGCAGCCCCAGCATTTT
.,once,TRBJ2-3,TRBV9,CASSVGEWQSTDTQYF,TGTGCCAGCAGCGTAGGAGAGTGGCAGTCCACAGATACGCAGTATTTT
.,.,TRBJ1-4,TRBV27,CASSFRAREKLFF,TGTGCCAGCAGTTTCAGGGCACGGGAAAAACTGTTTTTT
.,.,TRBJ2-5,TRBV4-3,CASSQDFGETQYF,TGCGCCAGCAGCCAAGACTTTGGAGAGACCCAGTACTTC
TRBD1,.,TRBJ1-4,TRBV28,CASSPDREANEKLFF,TGTGCCAGCAGTCCGGACAGGGAGGCTAATGAAAAACTGTTTTTT
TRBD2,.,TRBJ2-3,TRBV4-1,CASSQQTSGGVTDTQYF,TGCGCCAGCAGCCAGCAAACTAGCGGGGGTGTTACAGATACGCAGTATTTT
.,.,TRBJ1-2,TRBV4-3,CASSQDSGGGNYGYTF,TGCGCCAGCAGCCAAGATTCGGGTGGGGGTAACTATGGCTACACCTTC
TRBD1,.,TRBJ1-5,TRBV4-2,CASSQLGQVYSNQPQHF,TGTGCCAGCAGCCAATTAGGACAGGTTTATAGCAATCAGCCCCAGCATTTT
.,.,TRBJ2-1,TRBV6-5,CASSYAAGEQFF,TGTGCCAGCAGTTACGCGGCCGGTGAGCAGTTCTTC
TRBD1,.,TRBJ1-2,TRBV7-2,CASSLQGFYGYTF,TGTGCCAGCAGCCTACAGGGGTTCTATGGCTACACCTTC
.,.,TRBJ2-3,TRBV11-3,CASSSRDFGTDTQYF,TGTGCCAGCAGCTCCCGGGACTTTGGGACAGATACGCAGTATTTT
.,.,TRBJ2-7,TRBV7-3,CASSLSSPEQYF,TGTGCCAGCAGCTTAAGCTCCCCCGAGCAGTACTTC
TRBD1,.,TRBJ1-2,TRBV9,CASSGTGGDYTF,TGTGCCAGCAGCGGGACAGGGGGCGACTACACCTTC
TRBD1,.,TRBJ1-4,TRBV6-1,CASIKTGGVNEKLFF,TGTGCCAGTATAAAAACAGGGGGCGTTAATGAAAAACTGTTTTTT
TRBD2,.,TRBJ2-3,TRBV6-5,CASGLSGGSDTQYF,TGTGCCAGCGGTCTTAGCGGGGGCTCAGATACGCAGTATTTT
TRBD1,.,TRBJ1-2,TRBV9,CASSSPGDRRYGYTF,TGTGCCAGCAGCTCGCCGGGGGACAGGCGGTATGGCTACACCTTC
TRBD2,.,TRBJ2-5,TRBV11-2,CASSVLTSGGEETQYF,TGTGCCAGCAGCGTGCTGACTAGCGGGGGGGAAGAGACCCAGTACTTC
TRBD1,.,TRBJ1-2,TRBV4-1,CASSQPGTGLHYGYTF,TGCGCCAGCAGCCAACCCGGGACAGGATTACACTATGGCTACACCTTC